This T cell receptor beta chain was found in a study of T cells in narcolepsy. Across the study: Patients with NT1 or NT2 and healthy control donors were enrolled.

Profiling relied on immunoSEQ multiplex PCR, and the TCRdb table lists in-frame clones only, not all of them. This sample has approximately 40,000 clones; about 91% occur once, and the top ten carry approximately 1.3%. V was trimmed by 0 bases and J by 7 bases, leaving 16 bases between them. CDR3 length: 16 residues. CDR1 LNHNV and CDR2 YYDKDF come from the germline V gene (reference sequence). The sequenced sample consisted of CD45RA- memory CD4+ T cells from PBMCs. This chain uses TRBV15 with TRBJ2-4; either TRBD1 or TRBD2 may supply D (5 bases each). The TCR sequence derives from a human donor with narcolepsy. CDR3 loop: CATSRDRGPPNNIQYF. The CDR3 DNA sequence: TGTGCCACCAGCAGAGATCGGGGACCCCCAAACAACATTCAGTACTTC. The full variable domain, its missing parts supplied by reference TRBV15 and TRBJ2-4, is DAMVIQNPRYQVTQFGKPVTLSCSQTLNHNVMYWYQQKSSQAPKLLFHYYDKDFNNEADTPDNFQSRRPNTSFCFLDIRSPGLGDTAMYLCATSRDRGPPNNIQYFGAGTRLSVL.